The 30 T cell receptor beta chains reported below all come from one sample, sequenced in a study of T cells in Graves' hyperthyroidism and ophthalmopathy. TCR beta CDR3 region amplification was performed from RNA transcripts. First-round RT-PCR with HTBI primers amplified the TCR CDR3 region. MiXCR was run by TCRdb on the multiplex PCR reads, yielding one entry per CDR3 protein. The sample shows under 450,000 distinct CDR3 sequences, roughly 15% of them seen only once. The sample comprised blood. These receptors were obtained from a woman aged 25 to 39 with Graves' hyperthyroidism that later progressed to Graves' ophthalmopathy.

This clonotype was recorded at least ten times. The genes are TRBV7-2 and TRBJ2-1, with no clear D. V lost 4 bases to trimming and J lost 10 bases, with 8 bases between them. CDR1 and CDR2 from the germline V gene are SGHTA and FQGNSA. The CDR3 runs to 11 residues. The CDR3 DNA reads as TGTGCCAGCAGCTCATCGTCCGAGCAGTTCTTC. Translation: CASSSSSEQFF.

Many counts were recorded for this clonotype. The genes are TRBV5-1 and TRBJ2-1; 7 nucleotides agree with TRBD1. Losses at the gene ends were 0 bases for V and 3 bases for J; bases not matched to a gene: 6. This CDR3 contains 16 residues. CDR1 is SGHRS and CDR2 is YFSETQ in the germline V gene. This CDR3 is CASSLGSGGFYNEQFF. The CDR3 DNA is TGCGCCAGCAGCTTGGGGTCAGGGGGTTTCTACAATGAGCAGTTCTTC.

The chain uses TRBV5-1 and TRBJ2-1, with TRBD2 matching over 9 bases. This CDR3 is built from 14 residues. The V and J ends lost 1 base and 5 bases, in that order; junction bases with no gene match: 1. CDR1 SGHRS and CDR2 YFSETQ come from the germline V gene. In nucleotides, the CDR3 is TGCGCCAGCAGCTTGCAGCGGGAGGACAATGAGCAGTTCTTC. Its protein is CASSLQREDNEQFF.

This chain connects TRBV6-1 to TRBJ2-1, with 8 bases that match TRBD2. CDR1 and CDR2 (germline): MNHNS, SASEGT. This CDR3 has 15 amino acids. V lost 5 bases, J lost 9 bases, and 12 bases stayed unmatched. The CDR3 reads CASSPSGGGIGEQFF. CDR3 DNA sequence: TGTGCCAGCAGTCCCTCCGGCGGGGGGATTGGTGAGCAGTTCTTC.

This clonotype occurred many times. This rearrangement joins TRBV14 to TRBJ2-3, with D tentatively TRBD2 (6 bases). CDR3 length: 15 amino acids. Germline-derived CDR1 and CDR2 are SGHDN and FVKESK. V was pared by 1 base and J by 2 bases, with 10 bases between. In DNA form, the CDR3 reads TGTGCCAGCAGCCAAGTTGCGGGGATCACAGATACGCAGTATTTT. It encodes CASSQVAGITDTQYF.

This clonotype was found a few times. This rearrangement joins TRBV4-1 to TRBJ2-7; possibly TRBD1 for D (6 bases). Trimming took off 4 bases at V and 7 bases at J, with 23 bases between the two ends. This CDR3 spans 16 amino acids. Per germline, CDR1 MGHRA and CDR2 YSYEKL. The DNA of the CDR3 is TGCGCCAGCAGCCTGACATCCGGGACAAGGGTGGAAGAGCAGTACTTC. It is translated as CASSLTSGTRVEEQYF.

This chain connects TRBV20-1 to TRBJ1-5; D might be TRBD1 (6 bases). Per germline, CDR1 DFQATT and CDR2 SNEGSKA (reference sequence). Trimming removed 1 base from V and 0 bases from J, with 13 bases in between. CDR3 length equals 16 residues. The CDR3 region is CSARAPRGGSNQPQHF. CDR3 coding DNA: TGCAGTGCTAGAGCTCCGAGGGGGGGTAGCAATCAGCCCCAGCATTTT.

The table lists this clonotype with many counts. The chain combines TRBV24-1 with TRBJ2-3, with D uncertain. Germline V CDR1 and CDR2: KGHDR, SFDVKD. V dropped 3 bases and J dropped 2 bases, with 14 bases sitting between them. The CDR3 has 16 residues. Written as DNA, the CDR3 is TGTGCCACCAGTGATCGCGCTAGTCAATCCACAGATACGCAGTATTTT. Protein: CATSDRASQSTDTQYF.

The J gene is TRBJ1-6, the V gene TRBV6-1; 7 bases map to TRBD1. This CDR3 has 13 residues. With V trimmed by 7 bases and J by 9 bases, 6 bases remained unmatched. Germline CDR1 is MNHNS and CDR2 is SASEGT. The DNA for the CDR3 is TGTGCCAGCATGAACAGGGGTGGTTCACCCCTCCACTTT. Its translation is CASMNRGGSPLHF.

This clonotype was picked up one time. This chain links TRBV11-2 with TRBJ1-1; TRBD1 might be the D (6 bases). This CDR3 has 14 residues. The germline V gene has CDR1 SGHAT and CDR2 FQNNGV. The V and J ends lost 5 bases and 2 bases respectively, with 12 bases between them. The CDR3 region is CASSPEGVNTEAFF. CDR3 nucleotides: TGTGCCAGCAGCCCCGAGGGGGTCAACACTGAAGCTTTCTTT.

This chain connects TRBV6-5 to TRBJ1-6; D not certain. Trimming pared 0 bases from V and 7 bases from J, leaving 10 bases between. Germline V CDR1 and CDR2: MNHEY, SVGAGI. CDR3 length: 15 residues. In nucleotides, the CDR3 is TGTGCCAGCAGTTACTCGGGTAGTGCGAATTCACCCCTCCACTTT. This gives the protein CASSYSGSANSPLHF.

This clonotype was recorded at least ten times. J is TRBJ2-3 and V is TRBV20-1, with no clear D. The germline V gene has CDR1 DFQATT and CDR2 SNEGSKA (reference sequence). V was shortened by 0 bases and J by 2 bases, with 12 bases between the two germline ends. The CDR3 runs 15 residues. CDR3 sequence: CSARESRTNTDTQYF. The CDR3 DNA is TGCAGTGCTAGAGAGTCCCGGACGAACACAGATACGCAGTATTTT.

The chain combines TRBV14 with TRBJ1-4; D not resolved. The V end was cut by 1 base, the J end by 3 bases, with 6 bases between. CDR1 and CDR2 (germline): SGHDN, FVKESK. This CDR3 has 14 residues. The CDR3 here is CASSQAVANEKLFF. CDR3 nucleotides: TGTGCCAGCAGCCAAGCCGTGGCTAATGAAAAACTGTTTTTT.

This clonotype was detected a few times. The V gene is TRBV28, the J gene TRBJ2-1; perhaps D is TRBD1 or TRBD2 (6 bases each). The CDR3 is 14 residues long. Germline V lookup: CDR1 MDHEN, CDR2 SYDVKM. V lost 7 bases, J lost 6 bases, and 16 bases lay in between. The CDR3 sequence is CASNLIEGGNEQFF. The CDR3 DNA reads as TGTGCCAGCAACCTAATTGAGGGGGGCAATGAGCAGTTCTTC.

This clonotype was detected ten times or more. The J gene is TRBJ1-5, the V gene TRBV28, with TRBD1 identical over 12 bases. V dropped 6 bases and J dropped 7; count of bases not matched to a gene: 10. The CDR3 runs 16 residues. Germline V gene data show CDR1 as MDHEN and CDR2 as SYDVKM. The CDR3 DNA reads as TGTGCCAGCAGCCTTACCGGGACAGGGGGCCCCCAGCCCCAGCATTTT. Its protein is CASSLTGTGGPQPQHF.

This clonotype was seen at least ten times. This chain links TRBV2 with TRBJ2-7, with D uncertain. Germline CDR1 and CDR2: SNHLY and FYNNEI. Between the trimmed V and J ends, which lost 2 bases and 3 bases, there was a span of 8 bases. CDR3 length: 13 amino acids. CDR3 protein: CASSETGYYEQYF. The DNA of the CDR3 is TGTGCCAGCAGTGAAACTGGGTACTACGAGCAGTACTTC.

This clonotype was seen ten or more times. The genes are TRBV19 and TRBJ2-5; weak D call: TRBD2 (6 bases). The V gene's germline CDR1 is LNHDA and CDR2 SQIVND (reference sequence). The CDR3 sequence is 15 residues long. Trimming took 3 bases from V and 6 from J, leaving 17 bases between them. CDR3 DNA: TGTGCCAGTAGTATTCTCGACGGGGGAGTCAAGACCCAGTACTTC. It is translated as CASSILDGGVKTQYF.

This clonotype occurred a few times. The rearrangement uses TRBV10-3 and TRBJ1-1; TRBD1 is a possible D gene (5 bases). Trimming took 3 bases from V and 6 from J, leaving 14 bases between them. Looked up from germline, CDR1 is ENHRY and CDR2 is SYGVKD. The CDR3 runs to 14 residues. CDR3 sequence reads: CAISDGGVGAEAFF. The CDR3 DNA sequence: TGTGCCATCAGTGATGGGGGGGTGGGTGCTGAAGCTTTCTTT.

This clonotype was found once. One junction end disagrees with the germline gene, perhaps due to a read error. V usage is TRBV5-1 and J usage is TRBJ2-2; a possible D gene is TRBD2 (6 bases). CDR3 length equals 14 residues. The germline gives CDR1 SGHRS, CDR2 YFSETQ. DNA for the CDR3: TGTGCCAGCAGCTTGGAGGGCGGCACCGGGGAGCTGTTTTTT. This sequence encodes CASSLEGGTGELFF.

The gene calls are TRBV19 and TRBJ1-1, with D perhaps matching TRBD1 (6 bases). With 0 bases removed from V and 5 bases from J, the gap between germline ends came to 13 bases. Germline CDR1 and CDR2: LNHDA and SQIVND (reference sequence). The CDR3 spans 15 residues. In DNA, the CDR3 is TGTGCCAGTAGTATAGATCCCGGGGGGCTGACTGAAGCTTTCTTT. Residues: CASSIDPGGLTEAFF.

This clonotype was found many times. J is TRBJ1-1 and V is TRBV28, with D maybe TRBD1 (5 bases). The CDR3 runs 16 residues. Germline CDR1 is MDHEN and CDR2 is SYDVKM. V shed 2 bases and J shed 4 bases, with 17 bases lying between them. CDR3 protein: CASSLPLGRARTEAFF. As DNA, the CDR3 is TGTGCCAGCAGTTTACCTCTGGGCAGGGCACGCACTGAAGCTTTCTTT.

This clonotype has only one observation. The chain is built from TRBV11-3 and TRBJ2-7, with a possible D match to TRBD1 (5 bases). V lost 8 bases to trimming and J lost 2 bases, with 19 bases between them. The CDR3 has 15 residues. CDR1 and CDR2 from the germline V gene are SGHNT and YENEEA. This chain's CDR3 is CASSEGREGTYEQYF. The CDR3 DNA is TGTGCCAGCTCCGAAGGCAGGGAAGGGACCTACGAGCAGTACTTC.

In its sample, this clonotype was seen a few times. CDR3 in amino acids: CASSMQGAAGELFF. CDR3 nucleotides: TGTGCCAGTAGTATGCAGGGGGCGGCCGGGGAGCTGTTTTTT. The genes are TRBV19 and TRBJ2-2, with 8 bases aligning to TRBD1. The V and J ends lost 3 bases and 6 bases, in that order; junction bases with no gene match: 3. The germline gives CDR1 LNHDA, CDR2 SQIVND (reference sequence). This CDR3 spans 14 amino acids.

This clonotype showed up many times. V is TRBV6-2 or TRBV6-3 and J is TRBJ1-1; perhaps TRBD1 as D (5 bases). The V gene's germline CDR1 is MNHEY and CDR2 SVGEGT. This CDR3 is built from 17 residues. Between the trimmed V and J ends, which lost 7 bases and 0 bases, there was a span of 21 bases. The CDR3 loop reads CASMGGRPALMNTEAFF. The CDR3, as DNA: TGTGCCAGCATGGGGGGGAGACCGGCGCTTATGAACACTGAAGCTTTCTTT.

This rearrangement joins TRBV5-1 to TRBJ2-5; 12 bases line up with TRBD2. The CDR3 has 18 amino acids. V lost 1 base to trimming and J lost 4 bases; unmatched junction nucleotides: 11. Germline loops: CDR1 SGHRS, CDR2 YFSETQ. CDR3 coding DNA: TGCGCCAGCAGCTTGCTACTAGCGGGAGGTCCCCCTGGAGAGACCCAGTACTTC. This translates into CASSLLLAGGPPGETQYF.

This clonotype was detected many times. The DNA of the CDR3 is TGCAGTGCTAGTGAAGTCAAGACGGGACAGATGAACACTGAAGCTTTCTTT. This sequence encodes CSASEVKTGQMNTEAFF. The gene calls are TRBV20-1 and TRBJ1-1; TRBD1 matches 7 bases. Trimming cost V 3 bases and J 0 bases; bases outside gene matches: 13. The CDR3 has 17 residues. CDR1 DFQATT and CDR2 SNEGSKA come from the germline V gene (reference sequence).

This clonotype was seen at least ten times. J is TRBJ2-2 and V is TRBV2; the D call may be TRBD1 or TRBD2 (5 bases each). Trimming removed 3 bases at V and 7 bases at J, with 12 bases between. The germline V gene encodes CDR1 SNHLY and CDR2 FYNNEI. CDR3 length: 14 amino acids. The CDR3 region is CASSEQGTSGELFF. DNA for the CDR3: TGTGCCAGCAGTGAGCAGGGAACTAGCGGGGAGCTGTTTTTT.

This clonotype has a count of ten or more. The chain joins TRBV15 to TRBJ2-6; D gene uncertain. The germline gives CDR1 LNHNV, CDR2 YYDKDF (reference sequence). The CDR3 runs 12 residues. The V end was cut by 0 bases, the J end by 12 bases, with 6 bases between. CDR3 sequence (DNA): TGTGCCACCAGCAGAGATGGGTTCGTCCTGACTTTC. Translation: CATSRDGFVLTF.

This clonotype turned up a few times. The chain couples TRBV19 to TRBJ1-2; possibly TRBD1 for D (5 bases). CDR3 length: 14 residues. Germline loops: CDR1 LNHDA, CDR2 SQIVND (reference sequence). V was pared by 7 bases and J by 4 bases, with 16 bases between. Here the CDR3 DNA reads TGTGCCAGTAACATAGGACGGGGCGGCTATGGCTACACCTTC. This translates into CASNIGRGGYGYTF.

This clonotype was found many times. V is TRBV29-1 and J is TRBJ2-3; 8 nucleotides agree with TRBD1. The CDR3 sequence is 16 residues long. Unmatched junction bases numbered 16, after V lost 3 bases and J lost 8 bases. CDR1 and CDR2 from the germline V gene are SQVTM and ANQGSEA. CDR3 sequence (DNA): TGCAGCGTTGAGGGGTTGGACAGGGTGTTGTTGGGTACGCAGTATTTT. It specifies CSVEGLDRVLLGTQYF.